The source of this TCR beta chain is a study of radiation and T cells in renal cell carcinoma. Study conclusions and caveats: Top tumor clonotypes rose in blood 2 weeks post-radiation, then contracted. Pretreatment tumor biopsies were lacking, so baseline clonotypes are unknown.

Here immunoSEQ multiplex PCR was the method, and the copy in TCRdb shows in-frame clones only, minus some. The data contain about 130,000 clones, 81% of them singletons. Turning to this clone: Antigen: not known.

V was pared by 6 bases and J by 6 bases, with 4 bases of the junction left unmatched. The CDR3 spans 13 residues. Germline V gene lookup returns CDR1 MNHEY and CDR2 SVGAGI. Time point reported: blood 2 weeks post-SBRT. Noted treatment: 15 Gy SBRT to primary tumor, nephrectomy 4 weeks later. Radiation-treated patients gave blood at baseline, week 2 and week 4. This renal cell carcinoma was of the clear cell type. The material sequenced was blood, taken from a patient whose treatment included radiotherapy and nephrectomy. The source is a middle-aged man with renal cell carcinoma. The rearrangement uses TRBV6-5 and TRBJ1-5, with 8 bases lining up with TRBD1. The CDR3 nucleotides read TGTGCCAGCAGGCCAGGGGGCACTCAGCCCCAGCATTTT. Translation gives CASRPGGTQPQHF.